The clone carrying this T cell receptor beta chain turned up a few times. The germline V gene has CDR1 LNHDA and CDR2 SQIVND (reference sequence). The CDR3 is 12 amino acids. V lost 5 bases, J lost 7 bases, and 12 bases lay in between. Methods used by the authors: Counts of nucleated cells, estimated from reference gene primer amplification, were obtained. Sequencing used immunoSEQ multiplex PCR; TCRdb keeps in-frame clones, though not all of them. That table supplies the V and J calls and clone size; D and trimming were determined from the DNA. The data contain 250,000 to 350,000 clones, about 89% of them singletons. These data are taken from a study of blood T cell repertoires in COVID-19. Study background: Sources were T cells, B-cell-depleted T cells, or PBMCs; the material itself was cDNA or gDNA.

The origin of this receptor is a woman in her forties or fifties who had recovered from COVID-19. The sample comprised peripheral blood. The chain couples TRBV19 to TRBJ2-7, with D possibly matching TRBD1 (5 bases). The CDR3 spells CASSPNRWEQYF. CDR3 nucleotide sequence: TGTGCCAGTAGTCCAAACAGGTGGGAGCAGTACTTC.